The clone carrying this TCR beta chain showed up just once. The target antigen is unknown. This specimen belongs to a study of neoadjuvant nivolumab and ipilimumab in lung cancer. About the research overall: The combination arm added day-1 ipilimumab 1 mg/kg to nivolumab 3 mg/kg on days 1, 15, 29.

Broader study findings: Resected-tumor TCR richness correlated positively with pretherapy blood richness.

CDR3 length: 16 amino acids. From germline, CDR1 is LGHNA and CDR2 YNFKEQ. Trimming left V 2 bases short and J 1 base short, with 11 bases between. Measured with immunoSEQ multiplex PCR; TCRdb has only the in-frame clones, and not every one. Among 10,000 to 15,000 clones listed, 90% to 97% were seen once. The chain links TRBV4-2 to TRBJ2-2; D is perhaps TRBD2 (6 bases). The starting material was peripheral blood, obtained after neoadjuvant nivolumab, alone or with ipilimumab, at or shortly before surgery. The origin of this receptor is an adult with non-small cell lung cancer. As DNA, the CDR3 is TGTGCCAGCAGCCAATATGCGGGACTGAACACCGGGGAGCTGTTTTTT. This codes for CASSQYAGLNTGELFF.